The rows below give T cell receptor beta chains drawn from one sample of a study of blood T cells in healthy people across ages. TCRdb itself ran the 5' RACE reads through MiXCR, one entry per CDR3 protein. The data contain around 700,000 distinct CDR3 sequences, 20% to 25% of them singletons. These records were also assigned to another study, of T cells of mothers and their children.

Sequencing was performed on blood. The receptors here all came from a boy younger than 18 in good health. The CDR3 runs from the conserved cysteine through the conserved F or W. D genes are given only for firm matches. Size is stated for part of the rows, as once, few or many counts, or as a class when the clone is expanded.

size | D | J | V | DNA | CDR3
NA | TRBD1 | TRBJ2-2 | TRBV27 | TGTGCCAGCAGTTCCAGCACCCGGCAGGGGGCCGGGGAGCTGTTTTTT | CASSSSTRQGAGELFF
NA | TRBD2 | TRBJ2-5 | TRBV4-2 | TGTGCCAGCAGCCAAGTGAGCGGGGGGGTCCAAGAGACCCAGTACTTC | CASSQVSGGVQETQYF
NA | TRBD1 | TRBJ2-5 | TRBV29-1 | TGCAGCGTTGAGTTGGGACAGGGGGAGACCCAGTACTTC | CSVELGQGETQYF
NA | NA | TRBJ2-7 | TRBV28 | TGTGCCAGCAGCCTCTTGATGGGTGAGAGCTCCTACGAGCAGTACTTC | CASSLLMGESSYEQYF
few | NA | TRBJ2-1 | TRBV4-1 | TGCGCCAGCAGCCAAGAAGGTGGGCAGGGACTCAATGAGCAGTTCTTC | CASSQEGGQGLNEQFF
NA | TRBD2 | TRBJ2-7 | TRBV6-5 | TGTGCCAGCAGTTTCCGCAGACAGCGGGGCTACGAGCAGTACTTC | CASSFRRQRGYEQYF
NA | NA | TRBJ1-2 | TRBV12-3/TRBV12-4 | TGTGCCAGCAGTCACTGGTTGGGGGTCCGGAACTATGGCTACACCTTC | CASSHWLGVRNYGYTF
NA | TRBD1 | TRBJ1-1 | TRBV18 | TGTGCCAGCTCGCGGGGGACAGGGGATAGCGCTGAAGCTTTCTTT | CASSRGTGDSAEAFF
few | NA | TRBJ1-5 | TRBV7-3 | TGTGCCAGCAGCTTAGAAATAGGTCAGCCCCAGCATTTT | CASSLEIGQPQHF
NA | NA | TRBJ2-3 | TRBV29-1 | TGCAGCGTTGAATCTAGCGTGGGCACAGATGCGCAGTATTTT | CSVESSVGTDAQYF